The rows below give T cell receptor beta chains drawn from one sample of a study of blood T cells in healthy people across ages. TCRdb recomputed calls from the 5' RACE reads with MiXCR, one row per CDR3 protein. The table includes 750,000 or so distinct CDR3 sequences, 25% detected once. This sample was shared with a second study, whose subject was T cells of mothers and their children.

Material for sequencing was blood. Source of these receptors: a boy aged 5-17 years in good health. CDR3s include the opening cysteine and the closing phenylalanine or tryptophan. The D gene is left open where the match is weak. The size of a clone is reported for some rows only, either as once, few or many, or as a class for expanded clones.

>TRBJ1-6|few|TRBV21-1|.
CASSKQKRGGGNNSPLHF
TGTGCCAGCAGCAAGCAGAAACGAGGGGGAGGGAATAATTCACCCCTCCACTTT
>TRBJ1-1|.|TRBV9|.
CASSVGGGVTEAFF
TGTGCCAGCAGCGTAGGAGGGGGGGTCACTGAAGCTTTCTTT
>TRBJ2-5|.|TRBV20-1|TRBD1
CSAPPGTEQETQYF
TGCAGTGCCCCGCCCGGGACAGAACAAGAGACCCAGTACTTC
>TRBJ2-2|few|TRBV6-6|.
CASSYWGKLFF
TGTGCCAGCAGTTACTGGGGGAAGCTGTTTTTT
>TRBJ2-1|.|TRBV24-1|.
CATSDAAYNEQFF
TGTGCCACCAGTGATGCGGCCTACAATGAGCAGTTCTTC
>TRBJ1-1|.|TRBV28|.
CASSSAGDTEAFF
TGTGCCAGCAGTTCTGCGGGGGACACTGAAGCTTTCTTT
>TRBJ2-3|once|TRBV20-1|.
CSARRGPSTDTQYF
TGCAGTGCTCGCCGGGGACCTAGCACAGATACGCAGTATTTT
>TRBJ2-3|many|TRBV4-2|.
CASSPSADTQYF
TGTGCCAGCAGCCCTTCGGCAGATACGCAGTATTTT
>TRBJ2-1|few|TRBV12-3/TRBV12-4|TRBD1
CASSPRDRGWNEQFF
TGTGCCAGCAGCCCTAGGGACAGGGGTTGGAATGAGCAGTTCTTC
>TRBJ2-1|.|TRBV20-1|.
CSAVRNEQFF
TGCAGTGCAGTAAGGAATGAGCAGTTCTTC
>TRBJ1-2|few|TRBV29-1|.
CSVDAGSANYGYTF
TGCAGCGTTGATGCGGGGTCAGCTAACTATGGCTACACCTTC
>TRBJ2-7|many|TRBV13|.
CASSKTDSYEQYF
TGTGCCAGCAGCAAGACGGACTCCTACGAGCAGTACTTC
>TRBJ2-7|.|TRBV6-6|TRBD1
CASSYEYRGEQYF
TGTGCCAGCAGTTATGAGTACAGGGGCGAGCAGTACTTC
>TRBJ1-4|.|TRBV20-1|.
CSARDRVTNEKLFF
TGCAGTGCTAGAGACCGCGTAACTAATGAAAAACTGTTTTTT
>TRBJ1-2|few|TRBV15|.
CATSRVDLAGEKDGYTF
TGTGCCACCAGCAGAGTCGATCTGGCAGGGGAAAAAGATGGCTACACCTTC
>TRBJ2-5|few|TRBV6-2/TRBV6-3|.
CASSYSGVGEQETQYF
TGTGCCAGCAGTTACTCGGGAGTAGGGGAGCAAGAGACCCAGTACTTC
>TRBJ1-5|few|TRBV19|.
CASSMAGGNQPQHF
TGTGCCAGTAGTATGGCAGGGGGCAATCAGCCCCAGCATTTT